The 23 T cell receptor beta chains presented below share a single source sample, sequenced in a study of cytomegalovirus exposure and HLA in healthy donors. PCR amplification relied on 60 Vbeta primers (plus 13 Jbeta primers). Generated by immunoSEQ multiplex PCR, the TCRdb table keeps only in-frame clones and is missing some. The table shows 100,000 to 150,000 clones, with 83% occurring only once. The sequenced sample consisted of PBMCs. The source is a middle-aged woman in good health and CMV-seropositive.

This sequence joins TRBV30 and TRBJ2-7; TRBD1 aligns across 9 bases. The CDR3 is 15 residues long. The V gene's germline CDR1 is GTSNPN and CDR2 SVGIG (reference sequence). Trimming took 3 bases from V and 0 from J; bases not matched to a gene: 6. The CDR3 is CAWRAWGQGSYEQYF. The CDR3 coding sequence is TGTGCCTGGAGGGCGTGGGGACAGGGCTCCTACGAGCAGTACTTC.

V and J are TRBV28 and TRBJ2-7, with 7 bases fitting TRBD1. Germline V gives CDR1 MDHEN, CDR2 SYDVKM. V gave up 7 bases and J gave up 3 bases; unmatched junction bases: 6. This CDR3 spans 13 amino acids. For the CDR3, the DNA is TGTGCCAGCACCCAGACAGGGAGCTACGAGCAGTACTTC. Translating it yields CASTQTGSYEQYF.

The rearrangement uses TRBV28 and TRBJ2-7, with TRBD2 identical over 11 bases. The V and J ends lost 3 bases and 0 bases, in that order; junction bases with no gene match: 4. CDR3 size: 16 residues. The germline gives CDR1 MDHEN, CDR2 SYDVKM. The CDR3 reads CASSFPTSGSSYEQYF. CDR3 DNA sequence: TGTGCCAGCAGTTTCCCAACTAGCGGGAGCTCCTACGAGCAGTACTTC. Combining the CDR3 with reference TRBV28 and TRBJ2-7 gives the whole variable domain DVKVTQSSRYLVKRTGEKVFLECVQDMDHENMFWYRQDPGLGLRLIYFSYDVKMKEKGDIPEGYSVSREKKERFSLILESASTNQTSMYLCASSFPTSGSSYEQYFGPGTRLTVT.

V and J are TRBV18 and TRBJ1-3; tentative D call: TRBD1 (6 bases). Germline V gene lookup returns CDR1 KGHSH and CDR2 LQKENI. V lost 2 bases to trimming and J lost 7 bases, with 18 bases between them. The CDR3 loop spans 16 amino acids. The CDR3 reads CASSPNPGQSPNTIYF. CDR3 in DNA: TGTGCCAGCTCACCAAACCCGGGACAAAGCCCGAACACCATATATTTT.

This clone was counted between two and nine times. This chain joins TRBV12-5 and TRBJ1-5; no clear D gene. Looked up from germline, CDR1 is LGHNT and CDR2 is FRNRAP. V was cut by 7 bases and J by 10 bases, with 14 bases left in between. The CDR3 runs to 12 residues. The CDR3 region is CASARETEPQHF. CDR3 coding DNA: TGTGCTAGTGCTCGGGAGACGGAACCCCAGCATTTT.

The rearrangement links TRBV6-5 to TRBJ1-5; D is possibly TRBD1 (6 bases). The ends were cut back, 6 bases at V and 0 bases at J, with 12 bases in the middle. Germline CDR1 and CDR2: MNHEY and SVGAGI. CDR3 length: 15 residues. The CDR3 region has the DNA TGTGCCAGCAGCCCGACAGGTTCTAGCAATCAGCCCCAGCATTTT. It encodes CASSPTGSSNQPQHF.

This clone appeared once. One end of the junction fails to match germline, which may point to a read error. This chain joins TRBV7-7 and TRBJ1-5; 9 bases align to TRBD1. Germline lookup yields CDR1 SSHAT and CDR2 FNYEAQ (reference sequence). This CDR3 is built from 13 residues. This CDR3 is CASSLDRGQPQHF. The CDR3 DNA reads as TGTGCTAGCAGCTTGGACAGGGGTCAGCCCCAGCATTTT.

V and J are TRBV29-1 and TRBJ2-3, with a possible D match to TRBD1 (6 bases). The germline CDR1 and CDR2 sequences are SQVTM and ANQGSEA. V lost 6 bases and J lost 3, with 13 bases in between. The CDR3 runs 13 residues. The CDR3 sequence is CSVGRDTTDTQYF. In nucleotides, the CDR3 is TGCAGCGTCGGCCGGGACACGACAGATACGCAGTATTTT.

This clone was recorded a few times. The chain joins TRBV10-3 to TRBJ2-7; possible D gene TRBD2, 7 bases. Germline V gene lookup returns CDR1 ENHRY and CDR2 SYGVKD. The CDR3 is 14 amino acids. The germline V and J ends were trimmed by 6 bases and 2 bases, with 14 bases remaining between them. CDR3 region: CAIRGAGDPYEQYF. The CDR3 DNA sequence: TGTGCCATCAGGGGGGCGGGGGACCCCTACGAGCAGTACTTC.

V and J are TRBV6-1 and TRBJ2-2; perhaps TRBD2 as D (6 bases). CDR1 MNHNS and CDR2 SASEGT come from the germline V gene. This CDR3 has 18 amino acids. The V gene lost 1 base and the J gene lost 1 base, with 16 bases spanning the gap. The CDR3 loop is CASSEVSGGAVNTGELFF. The CDR3 nucleotides read TGTGCCAGCAGTGAAGTCTCCGGAGGGGCCGTGAACACCGGGGAGCTGTTTTTT.

The CDR3 reads CASAAVENTGELFF. As DNA, the CDR3 is TGCGCCAGCGCTGCGGTCGAGAACACCGGGGAGCTGTTTTTT. The chain links TRBV5-1 to TRBJ2-2; no firm D call. The CDR3 has 14 amino acids. Deletions cut 7 bases from V and 1 base from J, with 11 bases between. Germline V lookup: CDR1 SGHRS, CDR2 YFSETQ.

The genes are TRBV9 and TRBJ1-2; 7 positions agree with TRBD1. J gave up 4 bases and V 4 bases, and 4 bases lay outside the gene matches. From germline, CDR1 is SGDLS and CDR2 YYNGEE. The CDR3 extends over 13 amino acids. Written as DNA, the CDR3 is TGTGCCAGCAGCCAGGGACAGATCTATGGCTACACCTTC. Its protein is CASSQGQIYGYTF.

This clone was picked up one time. The chain carries TRBV4-1 and TRBJ1-2, with D tentatively TRBD1 (5 bases). Per the germline V gene, CDR1 is MGHRA and CDR2 is YSYEKL. The CDR3 spans 15 residues. The V and J ends lost 1 base and 2 bases respectively, with 11 bases between them. The CDR3 bases are TGCGCCAGCAGCCAAGGAAGCGGGGCCAACTATGGCTACACCTTC. The encoded protein is CASSQGSGANYGYTF.

This chain links TRBV19 with TRBJ1-1; D remains ambiguous. This CDR3 spans 11 amino acids. Between the trimmed V and J ends, which lost 9 bases and 3 bases, there was a span of 8 bases. Germline V gene data show CDR1 as LNHDA and CDR2 as SQIVND (reference sequence). The CDR3 sequence is CASREYTEAFF. For the CDR3, the DNA is TGTGCCAGCCGGGAGTACACTGAAGCTTTCTTT.

The chain is built from TRBV11-1 and TRBJ2-5, with 8 bases lining up with TRBD2. Gene TRBJ2-7 matches the end of the DNA better, so the J call may be wrong. Germline-derived CDR1 and CDR2 are SGHAT and FQDESV (reference sequence). The CDR3 has 15 amino acids. The CDR3 nucleotides are TGTGCCAGCAGCTTAGAGGCGGGAGGTAGGATCGAGCAGTACTTC. Translated: CASSLEAGGRIEQYF.

The chain has TRBV6-6 and TRBJ2-1, with 8 bases fitting TRBD1. The CDR3 is 15 residues long. In germline, CDR1 is MNHNY, CDR2 SVGAGI (reference sequence). V lost 2 bases, J lost 7 bases, and 7 bases stayed unmatched. CDR3 sequence: CASSYPGTGGNEQFF. Here the CDR3 DNA reads TGTGCCAGCAGTTACCCCGGGACAGGTGGGAATGAGCAGTTCTTC.

This clone showed up just a few times. The chain couples TRBV6-5 to TRBJ1-2; 8 nucleotides agree with TRBD1. Germline lookup yields CDR1 MNHEY and CDR2 SVGAGI. The CDR3 covers 12 residues. With 5 bases clipped from V and 8 bases from J, the junction kept 4 bases outside the gene matches. CDR3 in DNA: TGTGCCAGCAGTGGACAGGGAGGAGGCTACACCTTC. Amino acid sequence: CASSGQGGGYTF.

The V gene is TRBV4-1, the J gene TRBJ1-1; D might be TRBD1 (6 bases). This CDR3 contains 13 residues. The germline CDR1 and CDR2 sequences are MGHRA and YSYEKL. Trimming took 3 bases from V and 6 from J, leaving 11 bases between them. The CDR3 sequence is CASSHQGIAEAFF. CDR3 DNA: TGCGCCAGCAGCCATCAGGGGATAGCTGAAGCTTTCTTT.

This clone was found once. The genes are TRBV28 and TRBJ2-7; 12 bases align to TRBD2. The trim removed 2 bases at V and 3 bases at J, leaving 2 bases unmatched. The CDR3 contains 15 residues. In germline, CDR1 is MDHEN, CDR2 SYDVKM. DNA of the CDR3: TGTGCCAGCAGTTTAGTACTAGCGGGAGGCTACGAGCAGTACTTC. Translating it yields CASSLVLAGGYEQYF.

This rearrangement joins TRBV28 to TRBJ2-7, with D possibly matching TRBD1 (5 bases). There are 17 residues in the CDR3. Germline-derived CDR1 and CDR2 are MDHEN and SYDVKM. The ends were cut back, 5 bases at V and 0 bases at J, with 20 bases in the middle. The CDR3 spells CASSPPVGAESSYEQYF. The CDR3 DNA sequence: TGTGCCAGCAGTCCACCTGTAGGGGCGGAGAGCTCCTACGAGCAGTACTTC.

This clone was observed once. V gene TRBV5-1 combines with J gene TRBJ2-1; D is unresolved. V lost 4 bases, J lost 0 bases, and 14 bases lay in between. The CDR3 is 16 residues long. The germline CDR1 and CDR2 sequences are SGHRS and YFSETQ. This CDR3 reads CASSVRSPSSYNEQFF. The CDR3, as DNA: TGCGCCAGCAGCGTTAGGTCCCCTAGCTCCTACAATGAGCAGTTCTTC.

The DNA for the CDR3 is TGTGCCAGCAGTATAGCGGGATTCGGGGAGCTGTTTTTT. Translation gives CASSIAGFGELFF. The chain joins TRBV27 to TRBJ2-2; 8 bases fit TRBD2. The CDR3 is 13 residues long. Unmatched junction bases numbered 3, after V lost 5 bases and J lost 7 bases. Germline loops: CDR1 MNHEY, CDR2 SMNVEV (reference sequence).

Only a few counts were recorded for this clone. The V call is TRBV5-1, the J call TRBJ2-5; 8 positions agree with TRBD1. V shed 0 bases and J 5 bases; nucleotides not matched to a gene: 0. There are 13 residues in the CDR3. Germline V gene data show CDR1 as SGHRS and CDR2 as YFSETQ. The CDR3 loop reads CASSLGQGETQYF. The CDR3, as DNA: TGCGCCAGCAGCTTGGGACAGGGGGAGACCCAGTACTTC.